This T cell receptor (beta chain) was identified in a study of T cell changes during pregnancy in multiple sclerosis. Libraries were prepared by immunoSEQ multiplex PCR; TCRdb keeps only in-frame clonotypes and omits some of them. Among over 60,000 clones listed, roughly 90% were seen once. V lost 0 bases, J lost 4 bases, and 9 bases lay in between. Germline V gives CDR1 LNHDA, CDR2 SQIVND (reference sequence). This CDR3 contains 14 residues. This specimen was CD4+ T cells from peripheral blood mononuclear cells, taken in the third trimester of pregnancy. V and J are TRBV19 and TRBJ2-5, with D possibly being TRBD2 (6 bases). The origin of this receptor is a female donor in good health, enrolled as a control in a pregnancy study. The CDR3 reads CASSIEAGRETQYF. The CDR3 DNA is TGTGCCAGTAGTATAGAGGCGGGACGAGAGACCCAGTACTTC. Full variable domain (remainder filled in from reference TRBV19 and TRBJ2-5): DGGITQSPKYLFRKEGQNVTLSCEQNLNHDAMYWYRQDPGQGLRLIYYSQIVNDFQKGDIAEGYSVSREKKESFPLTVTSAQKNPTAFYLCASSIEAGRETQYFGPGTRLLVL.